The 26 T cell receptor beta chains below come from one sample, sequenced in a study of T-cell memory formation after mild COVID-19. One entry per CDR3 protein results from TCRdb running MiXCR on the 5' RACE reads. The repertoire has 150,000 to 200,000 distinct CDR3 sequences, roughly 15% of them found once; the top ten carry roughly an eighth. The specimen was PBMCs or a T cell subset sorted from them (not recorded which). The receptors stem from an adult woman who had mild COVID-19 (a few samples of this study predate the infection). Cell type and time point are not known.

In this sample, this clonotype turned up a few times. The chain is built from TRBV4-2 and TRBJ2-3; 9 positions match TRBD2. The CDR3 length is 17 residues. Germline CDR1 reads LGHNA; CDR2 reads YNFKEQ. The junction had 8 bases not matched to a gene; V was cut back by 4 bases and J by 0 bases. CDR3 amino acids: CASSPKSGGISTDTQYF. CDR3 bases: TGTGCCAGCAGCCCGAAGAGCGGGGGGATCAGCACAGATACGCAGTATTTT.

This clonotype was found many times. CDR3 sequence (DNA): TGTGCCACCAGTACCGGGGCTGGTGAGCAGTTCTTC. Protein sequence: CATSTGAGEQFF. This chain uses TRBV24-1 with TRBJ2-1; possibly TRBD1 or TRBD2 for D (5 bases each). The germline gives CDR1 KGHDR, CDR2 SFDVKD. Trimming left V 6 bases short and J 9 bases short, with 11 bases between. The CDR3 has 12 residues.

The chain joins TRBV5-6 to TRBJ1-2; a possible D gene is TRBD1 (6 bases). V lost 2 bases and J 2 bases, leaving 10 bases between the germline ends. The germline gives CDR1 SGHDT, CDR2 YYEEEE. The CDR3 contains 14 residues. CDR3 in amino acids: CASSFITGNYGYTF. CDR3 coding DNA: TGTGCCAGCAGCTTTATTACAGGGAACTATGGCTACACCTTC.

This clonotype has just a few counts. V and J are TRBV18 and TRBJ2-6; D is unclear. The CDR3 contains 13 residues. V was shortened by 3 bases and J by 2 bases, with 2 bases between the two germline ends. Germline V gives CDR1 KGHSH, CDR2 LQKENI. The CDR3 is CASSPAGANVLTF. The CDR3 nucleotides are TGTGCCAGCTCACCTGCTGGGGCCAACGTCCTGACTTTC.

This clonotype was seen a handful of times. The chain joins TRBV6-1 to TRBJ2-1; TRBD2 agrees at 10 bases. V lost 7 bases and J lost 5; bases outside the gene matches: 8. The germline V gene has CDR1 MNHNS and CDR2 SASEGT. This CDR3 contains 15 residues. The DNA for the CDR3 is TGTGCCAGCATTAAGGGACTAGCGAGAGACAATGAGCAGTTCTTC. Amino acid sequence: CASIKGLARDNEQFF.

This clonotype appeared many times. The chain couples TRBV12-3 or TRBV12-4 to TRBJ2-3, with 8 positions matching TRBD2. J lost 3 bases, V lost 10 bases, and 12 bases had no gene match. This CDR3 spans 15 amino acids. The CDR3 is CATLAGLYETDTQYF. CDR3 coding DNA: TGTGCCACCCTAGCGGGTCTCTACGAGACAGATACGCAGTATTTT.

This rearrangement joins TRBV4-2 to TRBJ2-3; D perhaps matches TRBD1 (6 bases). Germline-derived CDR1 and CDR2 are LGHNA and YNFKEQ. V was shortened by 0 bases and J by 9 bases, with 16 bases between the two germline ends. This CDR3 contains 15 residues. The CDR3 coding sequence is TGTGCCAGCAGCCAAGATGGGGGACAAGGACAAACGCAGTATTTT. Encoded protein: CASSQDGGQGQTQYF.

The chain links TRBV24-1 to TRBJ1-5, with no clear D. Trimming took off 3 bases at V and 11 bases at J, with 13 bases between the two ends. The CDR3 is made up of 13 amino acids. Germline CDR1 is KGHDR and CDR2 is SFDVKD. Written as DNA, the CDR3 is TGTGCCACCAGTGATGGAGTCCGGGGTGCCCAGCATTTT. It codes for CATSDGVRGAQHF.

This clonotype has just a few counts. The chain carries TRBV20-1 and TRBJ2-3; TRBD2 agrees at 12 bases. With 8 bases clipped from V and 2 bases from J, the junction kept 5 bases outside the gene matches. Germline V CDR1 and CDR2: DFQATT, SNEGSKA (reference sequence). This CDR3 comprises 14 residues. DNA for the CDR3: TGCAGTATCGGGACTAGCGGGCTCACAGATACGCAGTATTTT. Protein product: CSIGTSGLTDTQYF.

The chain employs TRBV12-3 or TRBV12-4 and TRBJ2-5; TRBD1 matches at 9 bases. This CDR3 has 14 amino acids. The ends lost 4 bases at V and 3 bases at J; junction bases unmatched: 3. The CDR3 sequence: CASSYWDREETQYF. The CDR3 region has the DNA TGTGCCAGCAGTTATTGGGACAGGGAAGAGACCCAGTACTTC.

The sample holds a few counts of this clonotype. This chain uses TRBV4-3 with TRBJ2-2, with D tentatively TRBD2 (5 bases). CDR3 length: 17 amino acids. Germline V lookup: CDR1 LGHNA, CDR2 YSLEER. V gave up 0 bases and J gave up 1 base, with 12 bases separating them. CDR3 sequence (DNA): TGCGCCAGCAGCCAAGACTACCGGGAATTGAACACCGGGGAGCTGTTTTTT. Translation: CASSQDYRELNTGELFF.

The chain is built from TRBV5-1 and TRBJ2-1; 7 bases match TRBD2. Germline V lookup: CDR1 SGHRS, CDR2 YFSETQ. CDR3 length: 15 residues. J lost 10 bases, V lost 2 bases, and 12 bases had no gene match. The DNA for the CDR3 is TGCGCCAGCAGCTTTAGTAGCGGGCGATCCAGAGAGCAGTTCTTC. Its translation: CASSFSSGRSREQFF.

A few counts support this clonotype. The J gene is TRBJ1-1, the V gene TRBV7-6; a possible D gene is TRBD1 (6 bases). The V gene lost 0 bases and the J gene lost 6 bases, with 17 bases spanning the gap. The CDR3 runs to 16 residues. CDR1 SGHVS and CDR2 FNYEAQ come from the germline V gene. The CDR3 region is CASSLALLGAKAEAFF. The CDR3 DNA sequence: TGTGCCAGCAGCTTAGCTTTGCTGGGGGCGAAGGCTGAAGCTTTCTTT.

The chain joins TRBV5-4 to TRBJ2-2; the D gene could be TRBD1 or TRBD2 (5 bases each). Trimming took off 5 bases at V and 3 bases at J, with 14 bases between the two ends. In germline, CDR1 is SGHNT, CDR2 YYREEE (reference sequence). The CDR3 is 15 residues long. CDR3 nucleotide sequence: TGTGCCAGCAGGGAGTCTTTGGGGGACACCGGGGAGCTGTTTTTT. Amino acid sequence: CASRESLGDTGELFF.

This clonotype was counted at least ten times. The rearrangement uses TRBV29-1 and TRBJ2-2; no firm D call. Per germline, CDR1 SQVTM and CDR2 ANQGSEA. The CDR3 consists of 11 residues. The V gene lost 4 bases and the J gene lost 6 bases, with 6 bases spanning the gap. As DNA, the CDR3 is TGCAGCGTTGCAAAATCCGGGGAGCTGTTTTTT. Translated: CSVAKSGELFF.

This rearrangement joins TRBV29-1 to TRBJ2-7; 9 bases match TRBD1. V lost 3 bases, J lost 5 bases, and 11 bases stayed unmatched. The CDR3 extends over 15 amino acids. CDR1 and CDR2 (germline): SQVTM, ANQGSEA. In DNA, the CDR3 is TGCAGCGTTGATGAGGGGACAGGGATGGCGGACGAGCAGTACTTC. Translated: CSVDEGTGMADEQYF.

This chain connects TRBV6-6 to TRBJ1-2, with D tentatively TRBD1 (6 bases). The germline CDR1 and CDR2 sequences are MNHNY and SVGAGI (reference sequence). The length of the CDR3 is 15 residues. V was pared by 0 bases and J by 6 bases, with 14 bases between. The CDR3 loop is CASSYSFEGVNGYTF. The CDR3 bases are TGTGCCAGCAGTTACTCCTTCGAGGGGGTAAATGGCTACACCTTC.

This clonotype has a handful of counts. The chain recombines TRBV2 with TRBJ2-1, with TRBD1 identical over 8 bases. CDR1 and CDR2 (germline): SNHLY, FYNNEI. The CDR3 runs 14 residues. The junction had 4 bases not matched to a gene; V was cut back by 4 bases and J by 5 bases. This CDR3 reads CASSGQGRHNEQFF. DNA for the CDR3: TGTGCCAGCAGTGGACAGGGGAGGCACAATGAGCAGTTCTTC.

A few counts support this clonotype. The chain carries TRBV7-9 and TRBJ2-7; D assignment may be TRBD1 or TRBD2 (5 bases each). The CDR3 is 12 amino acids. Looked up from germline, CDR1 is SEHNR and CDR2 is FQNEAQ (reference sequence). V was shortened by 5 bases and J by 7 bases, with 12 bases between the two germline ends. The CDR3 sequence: CASSHGTGEQYF. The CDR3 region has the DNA TGTGCCAGCAGCCACGGGACGGGGGAGCAGTACTTC.

In DNA, the CDR3 is TGTGCCACCAGTGATTTGCGGACAGAGACGAACACCGGGGAGCTGTTTTTT. Translated, it gives CATSDLRTETNTGELFF. V and J are TRBV24-1 and TRBJ2-2; tentative D call: TRBD1 (6 bases). V dropped 0 bases and J dropped 0 bases, with 10 bases sitting between them. Germline CDR1 reads KGHDR; CDR2 reads SFDVKD. This CDR3 has 17 amino acids.

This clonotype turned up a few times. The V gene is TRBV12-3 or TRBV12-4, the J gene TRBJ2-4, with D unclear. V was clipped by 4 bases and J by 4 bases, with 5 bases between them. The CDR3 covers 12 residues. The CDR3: CASSSRKNIQYF. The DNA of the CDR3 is TGTGCCAGCAGTTCACGGAAAAACATTCAGTACTTC.

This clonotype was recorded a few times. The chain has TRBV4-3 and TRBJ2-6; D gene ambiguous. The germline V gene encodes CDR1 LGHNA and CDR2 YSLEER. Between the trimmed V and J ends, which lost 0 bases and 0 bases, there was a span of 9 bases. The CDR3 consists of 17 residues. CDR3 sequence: CASSQDMRYSGANVLTF. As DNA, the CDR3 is TGCGCCAGCAGCCAAGATATGCGGTACTCTGGGGCCAACGTCCTGACTTTC.

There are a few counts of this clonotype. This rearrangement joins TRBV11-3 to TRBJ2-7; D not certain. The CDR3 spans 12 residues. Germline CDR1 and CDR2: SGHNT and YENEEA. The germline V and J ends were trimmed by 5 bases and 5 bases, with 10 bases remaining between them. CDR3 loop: CASSLSLHEQYF. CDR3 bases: TGTGCCAGCAGCCTATCTCTCCACGAGCAGTACTTC.

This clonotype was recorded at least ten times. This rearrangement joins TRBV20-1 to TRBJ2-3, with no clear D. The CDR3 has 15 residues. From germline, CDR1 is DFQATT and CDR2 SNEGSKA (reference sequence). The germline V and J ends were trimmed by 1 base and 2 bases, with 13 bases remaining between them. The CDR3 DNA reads TGCAGTGCTAGAGGGATATTCCAGGCCACAGATACGCAGTATTTT. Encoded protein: CSARGIFQATDTQYF.

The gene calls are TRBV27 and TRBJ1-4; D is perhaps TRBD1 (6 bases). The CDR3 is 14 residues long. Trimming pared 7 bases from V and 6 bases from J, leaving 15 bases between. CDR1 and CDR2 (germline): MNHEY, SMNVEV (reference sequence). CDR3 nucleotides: TGTGCCAGCAAACCACAGGGAAGGGATGAAAAACTGTTTTTT. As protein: CASKPQGRDEKLFF.

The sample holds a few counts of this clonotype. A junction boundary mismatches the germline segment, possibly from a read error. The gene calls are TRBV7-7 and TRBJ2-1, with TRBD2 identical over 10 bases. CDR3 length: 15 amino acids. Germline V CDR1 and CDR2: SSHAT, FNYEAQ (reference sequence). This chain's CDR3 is CASSLEREGQDEQFF. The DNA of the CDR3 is TGTGCTAGCAGCTTAGAGCGGGAGGGCCAGGATGAGCAGTTCTTC. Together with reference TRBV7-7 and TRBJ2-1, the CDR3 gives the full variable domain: GAGVSQSPRYKVTKRGQDVTLRCDPISSHATLYWYQQALGQGPEFLTYFNYEAQPDKSGLPSDRFSAERPEGSISTLTIQRTEQRDSAMYRCASSLEREGQDEQFFGPGTRLTVL.